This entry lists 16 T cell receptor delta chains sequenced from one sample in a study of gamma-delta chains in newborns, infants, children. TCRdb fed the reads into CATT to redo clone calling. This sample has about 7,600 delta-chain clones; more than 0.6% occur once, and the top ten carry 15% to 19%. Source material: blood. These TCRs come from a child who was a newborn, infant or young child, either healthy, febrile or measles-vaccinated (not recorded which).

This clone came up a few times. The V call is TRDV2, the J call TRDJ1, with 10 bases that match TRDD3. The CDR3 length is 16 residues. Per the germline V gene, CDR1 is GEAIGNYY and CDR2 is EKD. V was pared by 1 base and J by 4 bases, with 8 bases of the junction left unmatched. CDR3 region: CACDTGWGIRDDKLIF. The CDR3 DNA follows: TGTGCCTGTGACACGGGCTGGGGGATAAGGGACGATAAACTCATCTTT.

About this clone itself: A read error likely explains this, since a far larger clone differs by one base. The DNA of the CDR3 is TGTGCCTGTGACCCGTGGGGGCCGTCCCGGGACACCCGACAGATGTTTTTC. This encodes CACDPWGPSRDTRQMFF. The chain combines TRDV2 with TRDJ3; D is possibly TRDD3 (6 bases). This CDR3 has 17 amino acids. V lost 3 bases to trimming and J lost 5 bases, with 16 bases between them. Per germline, CDR1 GEAIGNYY and CDR2 EKD.

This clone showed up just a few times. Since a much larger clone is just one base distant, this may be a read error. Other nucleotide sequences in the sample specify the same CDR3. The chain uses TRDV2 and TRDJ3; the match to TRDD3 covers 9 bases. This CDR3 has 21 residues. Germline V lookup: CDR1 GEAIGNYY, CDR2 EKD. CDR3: CACDTPPTGGAYSWDTRQMFF. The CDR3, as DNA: TGCGCCTGTGACACTCCTCCTACTGGGGGAGCCTATTCCTGGGACACCCGACAGATGTTTTTC.

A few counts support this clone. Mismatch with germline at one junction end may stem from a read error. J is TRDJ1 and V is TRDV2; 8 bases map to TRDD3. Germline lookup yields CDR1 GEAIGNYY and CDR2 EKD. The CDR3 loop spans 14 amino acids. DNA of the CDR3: TGTGCCTGCGACACGCTGGGGGACACCGATAAAATCATCTTT. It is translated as CACDTLGDTDKIIF.

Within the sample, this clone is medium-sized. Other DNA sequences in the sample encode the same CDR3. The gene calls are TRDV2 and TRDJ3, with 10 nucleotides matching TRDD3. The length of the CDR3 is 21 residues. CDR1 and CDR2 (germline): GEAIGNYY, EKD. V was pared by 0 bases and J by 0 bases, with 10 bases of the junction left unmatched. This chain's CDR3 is CACDTLLGDPRNSWDTRQMFF. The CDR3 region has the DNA TGTGCCTGTGACACCTTACTGGGGGATCCTAGGAACTCCTGGGACACCCGACAGATGTTTTTC.

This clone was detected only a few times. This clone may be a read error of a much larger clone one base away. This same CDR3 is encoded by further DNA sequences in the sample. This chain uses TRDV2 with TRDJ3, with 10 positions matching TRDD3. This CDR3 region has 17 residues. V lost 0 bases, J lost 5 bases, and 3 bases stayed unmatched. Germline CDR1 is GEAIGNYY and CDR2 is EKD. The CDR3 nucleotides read TGTGCCTGTGACACCGTGGGGGATACCAGGGACACCCGACAGATGTTTTTC. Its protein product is CACDTVGDTRDTRQMFF.

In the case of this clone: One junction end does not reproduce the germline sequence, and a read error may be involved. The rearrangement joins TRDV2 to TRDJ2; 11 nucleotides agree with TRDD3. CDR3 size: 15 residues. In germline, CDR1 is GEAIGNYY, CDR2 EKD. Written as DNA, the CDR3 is TGTGCCTGTGACACACTGGGGGATATTTTGACAGCACAACACTTC. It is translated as CACDTLGDILTAQHF.

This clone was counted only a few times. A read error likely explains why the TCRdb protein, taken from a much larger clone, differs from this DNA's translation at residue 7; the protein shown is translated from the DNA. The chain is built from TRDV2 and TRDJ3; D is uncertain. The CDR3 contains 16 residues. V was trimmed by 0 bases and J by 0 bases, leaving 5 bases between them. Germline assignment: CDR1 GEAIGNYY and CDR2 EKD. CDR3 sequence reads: CACDTVISWDTRQMFF. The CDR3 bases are TGTGCCTGTGACACCGTAATCTCCTGGGACACCCGACAGATGTTTTTC.

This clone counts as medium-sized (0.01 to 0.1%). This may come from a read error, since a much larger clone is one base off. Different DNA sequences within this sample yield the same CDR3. The DNA for the CDR3 is TGTGCCTGTGACATACTGGGGGAGAGCTCCTGGGACACCCGACAGATGTTTTTC. This gives the protein CACDILGESSWDTRQMFF. The chain recombines TRDV2 with TRDJ3; 9 nucleotides align to TRDD3. The V segment lost 2 bases and the J segment 0 bases; nucleotides outside the gene matches: 4. Germline V gene sequence: CDR1 GEAIGNYY, CDR2 EKD. The CDR3 sequence is 18 residues long.

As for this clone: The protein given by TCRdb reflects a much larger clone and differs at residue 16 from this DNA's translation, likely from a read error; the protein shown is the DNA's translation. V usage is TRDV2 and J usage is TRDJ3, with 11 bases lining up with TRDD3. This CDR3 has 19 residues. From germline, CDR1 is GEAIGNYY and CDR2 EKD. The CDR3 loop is CACDELGDTRSWDTRRMFF. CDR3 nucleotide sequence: TGTGCCTGTGATGAGCTGGGGGATACTAGGTCCTGGGACACCCGACGGATGTTTTTC.

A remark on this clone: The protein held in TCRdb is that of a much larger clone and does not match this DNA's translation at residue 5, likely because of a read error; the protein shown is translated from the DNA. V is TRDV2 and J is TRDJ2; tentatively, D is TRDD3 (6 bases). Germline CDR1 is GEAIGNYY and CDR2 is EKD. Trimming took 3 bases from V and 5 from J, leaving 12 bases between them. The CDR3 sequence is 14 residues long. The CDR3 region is CACDAVGDTAQLFF. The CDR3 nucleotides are TGTGCCTGTGACGCCGTAGGGGATACAGCACAACTCTTCTTT.

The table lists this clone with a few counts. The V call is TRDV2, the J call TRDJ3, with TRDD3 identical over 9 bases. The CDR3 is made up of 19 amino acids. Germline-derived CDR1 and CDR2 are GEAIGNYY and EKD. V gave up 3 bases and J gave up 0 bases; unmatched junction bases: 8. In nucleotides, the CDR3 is TGTGCCTGTGACTCTGGGGGATCCTCCCTCTCCTGGGACACCCGACAGATGTTTTTC. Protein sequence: CACDSGGSSLSWDTRQMFF.

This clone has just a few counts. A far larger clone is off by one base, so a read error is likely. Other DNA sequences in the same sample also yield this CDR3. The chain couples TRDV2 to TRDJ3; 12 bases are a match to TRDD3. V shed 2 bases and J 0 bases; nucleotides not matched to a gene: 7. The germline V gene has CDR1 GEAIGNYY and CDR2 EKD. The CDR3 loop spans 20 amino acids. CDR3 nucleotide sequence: TGTGCCTGTGACAAAGTACTGGGGGATACTTCCTCCTGGGACACCCGACAGATGTTTTTC. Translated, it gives CACDKVLGDTSSWDTRQMFF.

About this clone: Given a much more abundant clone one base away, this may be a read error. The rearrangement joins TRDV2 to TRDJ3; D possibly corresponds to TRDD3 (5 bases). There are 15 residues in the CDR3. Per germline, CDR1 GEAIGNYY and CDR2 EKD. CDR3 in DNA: TGTGCCTGTGACAGGATCCCCTGGGACACCCGACAGACGTTTTTC. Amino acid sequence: CACDRIPWDTRQTFF.

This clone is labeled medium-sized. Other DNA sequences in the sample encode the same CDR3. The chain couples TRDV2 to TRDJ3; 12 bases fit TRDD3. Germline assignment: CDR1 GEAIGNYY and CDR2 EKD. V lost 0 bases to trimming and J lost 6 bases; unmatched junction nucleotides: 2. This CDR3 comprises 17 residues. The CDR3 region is CACDTVLGDTDTRQMFF. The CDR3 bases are TGTGCCTGTGACACCGTACTGGGGGATACGGACACCCGACAGATGTTTTTC.

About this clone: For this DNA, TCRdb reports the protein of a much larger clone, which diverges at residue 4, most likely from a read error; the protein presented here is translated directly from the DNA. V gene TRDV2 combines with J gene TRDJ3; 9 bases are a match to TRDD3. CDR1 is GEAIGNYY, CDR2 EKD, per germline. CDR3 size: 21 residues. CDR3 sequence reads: CACNTDWGTPRRSWDTRQMFF. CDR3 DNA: TGTGCCTGTAACACCGACTGGGGGACTCCGAGGAGGTCCTGGGACACCCGACAGATGTTTTTC.